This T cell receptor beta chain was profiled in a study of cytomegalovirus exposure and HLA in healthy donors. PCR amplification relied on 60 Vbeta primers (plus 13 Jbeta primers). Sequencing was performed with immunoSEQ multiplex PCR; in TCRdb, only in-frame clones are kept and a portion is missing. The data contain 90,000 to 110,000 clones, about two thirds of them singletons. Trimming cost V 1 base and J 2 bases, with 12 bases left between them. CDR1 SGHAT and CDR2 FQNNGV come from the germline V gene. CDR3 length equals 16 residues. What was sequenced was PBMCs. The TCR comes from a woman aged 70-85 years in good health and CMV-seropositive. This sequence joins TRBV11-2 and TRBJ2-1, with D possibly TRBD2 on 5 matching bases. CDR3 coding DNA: TGTGCCAGCAGCTTAGGAGGCGAGGGAGCCTACAATGAGCAGTTCTTC. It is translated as CASSLGGEGAYNEQFF.